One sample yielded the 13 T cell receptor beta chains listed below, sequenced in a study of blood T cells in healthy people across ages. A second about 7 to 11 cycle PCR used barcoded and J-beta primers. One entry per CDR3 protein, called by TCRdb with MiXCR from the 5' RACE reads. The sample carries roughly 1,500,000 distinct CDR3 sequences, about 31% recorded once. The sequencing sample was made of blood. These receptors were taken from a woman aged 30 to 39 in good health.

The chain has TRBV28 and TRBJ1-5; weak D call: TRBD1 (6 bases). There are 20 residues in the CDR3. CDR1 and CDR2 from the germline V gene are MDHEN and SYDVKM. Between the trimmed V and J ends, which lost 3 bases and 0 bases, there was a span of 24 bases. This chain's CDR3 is CASSFRGPTITLSSNQPQHF. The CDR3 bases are TGTGCCAGCAGTTTCAGGGGACCTACCATTACCCTCAGTAGCAATCAGCCCCAGCATTTT.

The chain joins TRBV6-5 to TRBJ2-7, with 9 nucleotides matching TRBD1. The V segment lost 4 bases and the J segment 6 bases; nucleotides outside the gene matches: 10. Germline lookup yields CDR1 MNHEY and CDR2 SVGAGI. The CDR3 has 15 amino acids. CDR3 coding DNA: TGTGCCAGCAGTTTCACCGGGACAGGGATGAGCGAGCAGTACTTC. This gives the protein CASSFTGTGMSEQYF.

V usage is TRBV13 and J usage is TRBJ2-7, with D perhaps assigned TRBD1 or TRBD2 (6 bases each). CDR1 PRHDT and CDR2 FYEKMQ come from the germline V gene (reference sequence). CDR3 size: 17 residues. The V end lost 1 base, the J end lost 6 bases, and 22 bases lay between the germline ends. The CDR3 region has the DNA TGTGCCAGCAGCTTAGTGGCCCGGGGGCGACAGACTACCGAGCAGTACTTC. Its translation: CASSLVARGRQTTEQYF.

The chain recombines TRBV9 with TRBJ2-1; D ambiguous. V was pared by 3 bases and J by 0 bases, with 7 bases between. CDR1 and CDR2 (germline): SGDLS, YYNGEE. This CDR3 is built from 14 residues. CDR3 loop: CASSGWGSYNEQFF. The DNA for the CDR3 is TGTGCCAGCAGCGGGTGGGGCTCCTACAATGAGCAGTTCTTC.

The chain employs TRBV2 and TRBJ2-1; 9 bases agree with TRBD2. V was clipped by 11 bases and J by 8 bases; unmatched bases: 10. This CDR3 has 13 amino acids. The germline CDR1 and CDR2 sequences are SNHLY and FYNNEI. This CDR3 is CAGTGRGGHEQFF. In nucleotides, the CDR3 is TGTGCCGGCACGGGGCGGGGGGGCCATGAGCAGTTCTTC.

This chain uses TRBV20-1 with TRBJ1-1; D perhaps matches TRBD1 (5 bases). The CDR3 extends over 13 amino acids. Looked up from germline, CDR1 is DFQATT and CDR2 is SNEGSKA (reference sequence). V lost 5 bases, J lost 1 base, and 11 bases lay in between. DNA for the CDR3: TGCAGTGCTCCAGGGAAAGGGAACACTGAAGCTTTCTTT. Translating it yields CSAPGKGNTEAFF.

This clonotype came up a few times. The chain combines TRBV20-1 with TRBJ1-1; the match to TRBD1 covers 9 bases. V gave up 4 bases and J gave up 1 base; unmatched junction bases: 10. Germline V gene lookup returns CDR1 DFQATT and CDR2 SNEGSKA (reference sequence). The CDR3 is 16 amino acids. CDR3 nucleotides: TGCAGTGCTACGCCTCCGGGACAGGGACGGAACACTGAAGCTTTCTTT. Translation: CSATPPGQGRNTEAFF.

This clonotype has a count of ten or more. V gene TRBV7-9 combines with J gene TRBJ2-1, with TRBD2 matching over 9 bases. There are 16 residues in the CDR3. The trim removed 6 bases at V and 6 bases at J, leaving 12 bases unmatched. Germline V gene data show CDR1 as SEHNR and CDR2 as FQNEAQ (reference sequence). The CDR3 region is CASRATAGGRGNEQFF. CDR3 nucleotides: TGTGCCAGCAGAGCCACAGCGGGCGGGAGGGGCAATGAGCAGTTCTTC. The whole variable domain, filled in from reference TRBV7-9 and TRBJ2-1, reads DTGVSQNPRHKITKRGQNVTFRCDPISEHNRLYWYRQTLGQGPEFLTYFQNEAQLEKSRLLSDRFSAERPKGSFSTLEIQRTEQGDSAMYLCASRATAGGRGNEQFFGPGTRLTVL.

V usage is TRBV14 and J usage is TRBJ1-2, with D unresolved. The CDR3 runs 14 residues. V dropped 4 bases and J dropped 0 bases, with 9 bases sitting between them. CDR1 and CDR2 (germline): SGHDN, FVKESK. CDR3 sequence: CASSREGTNYGYTF. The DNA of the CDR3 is TGTGCCAGCAGCCGGGAGGGCACTAACTATGGCTACACCTTC.

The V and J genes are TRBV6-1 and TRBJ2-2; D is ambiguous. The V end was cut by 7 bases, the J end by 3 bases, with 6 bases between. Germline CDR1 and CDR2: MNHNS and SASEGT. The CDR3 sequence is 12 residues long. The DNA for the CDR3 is TGTGCCAGCAAGGCTGACACCGGGGAGCTGTTTTTT. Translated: CASKADTGELFF.

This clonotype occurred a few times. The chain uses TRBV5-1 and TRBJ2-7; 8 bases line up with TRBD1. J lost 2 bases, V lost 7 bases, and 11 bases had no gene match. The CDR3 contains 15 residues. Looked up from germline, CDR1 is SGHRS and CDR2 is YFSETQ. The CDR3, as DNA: TGCGCCAGCGGCAATCCGGGACAGGCGCCCTACGAGCAGTACTTC. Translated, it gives CASGNPGQAPYEQYF.

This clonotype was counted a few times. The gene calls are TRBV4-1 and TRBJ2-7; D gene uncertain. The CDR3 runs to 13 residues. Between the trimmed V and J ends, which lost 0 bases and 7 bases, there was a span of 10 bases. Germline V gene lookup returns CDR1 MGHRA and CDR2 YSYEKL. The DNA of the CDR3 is TGCGCCAGCAGCCAAGAAGAATGGTGGGAGCAGTACTTC. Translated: CASSQEEWWEQYF.

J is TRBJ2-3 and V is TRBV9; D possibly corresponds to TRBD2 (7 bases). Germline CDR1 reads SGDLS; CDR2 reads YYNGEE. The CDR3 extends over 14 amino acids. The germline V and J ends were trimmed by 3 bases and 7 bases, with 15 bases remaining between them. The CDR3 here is CASSAGGGSNTQYF. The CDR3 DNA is TGTGCCAGCAGCGCTGGGGGGGGCAGTAATACGCAGTATTTT.